The 10 T cell receptor beta chains listed next were all sequenced from one sample in a study of T cell repertoires in cytomegalovirus infection. TCRdb independently ran MiXCR on the reads; one entry per CDR3 protein. The repertoire holds 200,000 or so distinct CDR3 sequences, with 25% to 30% as singletons. The sequenced material came from PBMCs. The receptors were sampled from a human donor in good health (CMV status not recorded). Some clones in this sample may be carry-over from other donors' samples.

The chain has TRBV5-6 and TRBJ1-1; D is uncertain. Germline CDR1 and CDR2: SGHDT and YYEEEE. Trimming pared 3 bases from V and 3 bases from J, leaving 9 bases between. The CDR3 spans 13 residues. The CDR3 is CASSSQTDTEAFF. Here the CDR3 DNA reads TGTGCCAGCAGCTCTCAAACCGACACTGAAGCTTTCTTT.

The chain uses TRBV5-8 and TRBJ2-7; 8 nucleotides agree with TRBD1. In germline, CDR1 is SGHTS, CDR2 YDEGEE. The J segment lost 13 bases and the V segment lost 4 bases, leaving 13 bases of the junction unmatched. This CDR3 contains 13 residues. CDR3 region: CASSTPDRGRPYF. The CDR3 DNA follows: TGTGCCAGCAGCACTCCCGACAGGGGTCGGCCCTACTTC.

This chain links TRBV6-2 or TRBV6-3 with TRBJ1-2; D remains unclear. The V gene lost 6 bases and the J gene lost 6 bases, with 17 bases spanning the gap. The length of the CDR3 is 14 residues. Germline V lookup: CDR1 MNHEY, CDR2 SVGEGT. The DNA for the CDR3 is TGTGCCAGCAGAAATTCGATGATGATGGATGGCTACACCTTC. It is translated as CASRNSMMMDGYTF.

This clonotype was counted ten times or more. This sequence joins TRBV7-8 and TRBJ2-5, with 9 bases fitting TRBD1. Trimming cost V 0 bases and J 1 base; bases outside gene matches: 6. Per the germline V gene, CDR1 is SGHVS and CDR2 is FQNEAQ. The CDR3 is 17 residues long. The CDR3 here is CASSLALRDRVQETQYF. Written as DNA, the CDR3 is TGTGCCAGCAGCTTAGCGCTAAGGGACAGGGTCCAAGAGACCCAGTACTTC.

This clonotype was counted ten times or more. The CDR3 coding sequence is TGTGCCAGCAACGGCGGACAGCAGAGGCCCATGAACACTGAAGCTTTCTTT. Its translation: CASNGGQQRPMNTEAFF. This chain connects TRBV6-1 to TRBJ1-1; a possible D gene is TRBD1 (6 bases). The length of the CDR3 is 17 residues. Trimming left V 7 bases short and J 0 bases short, with 21 bases between. Germline assignment: CDR1 MNHNS and CDR2 SASEGT.

The chain carries TRBV5-1 and TRBJ2-5; 9 bases line up with TRBD1. With V trimmed by 0 bases and J by 5 bases, 5 bases remained unmatched. The V gene's germline CDR1 is SGHRS and CDR2 YFSETQ. The length of the CDR3 is 15 residues. The CDR3 protein is CASSLVLGQGETQYF. CDR3 DNA sequence: TGCGCCAGCAGCTTGGTCCTGGGACAGGGTGAGACCCAGTACTTC.

In this sample, this clonotype turned up a few times. The J gene is TRBJ2-2, the V gene TRBV5-5; no reliable D call. Germline loops: CDR1 SGHKS, CDR2 YYEKEE (reference sequence). Deletions cut 4 bases from V and 2 bases from J, with 6 bases between. CDR3 length equals 13 residues. The CDR3 reads CASSLYNTGELFF. In DNA form, the CDR3 reads TGTGCCAGCAGCCTTTATAACACCGGGGAGCTGTTTTTT.

This clonotype was recorded many times. The chain has TRBV7-2 and TRBJ2-7; 14 bases agree with TRBD2. This CDR3 has 16 residues. V shed 1 base and J 4 bases; nucleotides not matched to a gene: 3. The germline V gene encodes CDR1 SGHTA and CDR2 FQGNSA. For the CDR3, the DNA is TGTGCCAGCAGCTTAGAAGGGACTAGCGGGGGATACGAGCAGTACTTC. Its protein is CASSLEGTSGGYEQYF. The full variable domain, completed using reference TRBV7-2 and TRBJ2-7, is GAGVSQSPSNKVTEKGKDVELRCDPISGHTALYWYRQSLGQGLEFLIYFQGNSAPDKSGLPSDRFSAERTGGSVSTLTIQRTQQEDSAVYLCASSLEGTSGGYEQYFGPGTRLTVT.

Points on this clonotype: An end of the junction does not agree with germline; a read error may underlie this. This sequence joins TRBV7-3 and TRBJ2-5; the D gene is possibly TRBD1 (6 bases). Germline V gene sequence: CDR1 SGHTA, CDR2 FQGTGA. The CDR3 runs 15 residues. Written as DNA, the CDR3 is TGCGCCAGCAGCCTATCAGGGGCCCCCCAAGAGACCCAGTACTTC. Protein sequence: CASSLSGAPQETQYF. The variable domain in full, completed from reference TRBV7-3 and TRBJ2-5, reads GAGVSQTPSNKVTEKGKYVELRCDPISGHTALYWYRQSLGQGPEFLIYFQGTGAADDSGLPNDRFFAVRPEGSVSTLKIQRTERGDSAVYLCASSLSGAPQETQYFGPGTRLLVL.

The genes are TRBV6-6 and TRBJ2-7; possible D gene TRBD2, 6 bases. V lost 7 bases and J lost 3, with 16 bases in between. The CDR3 consists of 14 residues. The V gene's germline CDR1 is MNHNY and CDR2 SVGAGI (reference sequence). For the CDR3, the DNA is TGTGCCAGCAACAACCTGGAGGGGATCTACGAGCAGTACTTC. This encodes CASNNLEGIYEQYF.